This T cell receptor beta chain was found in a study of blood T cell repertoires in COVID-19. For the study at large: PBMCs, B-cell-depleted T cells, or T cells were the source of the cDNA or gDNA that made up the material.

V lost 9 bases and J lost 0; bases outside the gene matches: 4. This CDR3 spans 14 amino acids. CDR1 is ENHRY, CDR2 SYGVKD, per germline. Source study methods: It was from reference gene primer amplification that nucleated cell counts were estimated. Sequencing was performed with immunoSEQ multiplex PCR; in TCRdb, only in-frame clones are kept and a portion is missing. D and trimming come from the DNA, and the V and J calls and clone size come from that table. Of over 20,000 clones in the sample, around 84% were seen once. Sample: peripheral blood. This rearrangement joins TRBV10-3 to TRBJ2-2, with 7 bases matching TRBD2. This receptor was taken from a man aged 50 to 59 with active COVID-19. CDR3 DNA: TGTGCCATTCGCGGGGGAACGAACACCGGGGAGCTGTTTTTT. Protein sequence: CAIRGGTNTGELFF.